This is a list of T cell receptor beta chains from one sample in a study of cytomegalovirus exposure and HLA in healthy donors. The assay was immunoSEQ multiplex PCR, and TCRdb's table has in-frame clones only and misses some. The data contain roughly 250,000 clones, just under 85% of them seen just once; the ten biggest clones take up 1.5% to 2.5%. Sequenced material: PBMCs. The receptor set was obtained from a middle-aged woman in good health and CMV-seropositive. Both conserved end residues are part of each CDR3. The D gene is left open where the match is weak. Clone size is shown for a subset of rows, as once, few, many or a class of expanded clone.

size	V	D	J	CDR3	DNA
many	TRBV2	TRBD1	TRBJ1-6	CASRDSVNSPLHF	TGTGCCAGTAGGGACAGTGTCAATTCACCCCTCCACTTT
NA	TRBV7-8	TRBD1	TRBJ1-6	CASSPGTGYWDNSPLHF	TGTGCCAGCAGCCCCGGGACAGGGTACTGGGATAATTCACCCCTCCACTTT
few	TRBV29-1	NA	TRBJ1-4	CSVTTGSTREKLFF	TGCAGCGTTACTACAGGGTCTACAAGGGAAAAACTGTTTTTT
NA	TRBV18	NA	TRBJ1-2	CASSPSGTNYGYTF	TGTGCCAGCTCACCATCAGGAACTAACTATGGCTACACCTTC
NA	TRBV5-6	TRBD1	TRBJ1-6	CASGIQGAVSPLHF	TGTGCCAGCGGAATTCAGGGGGCGGTATCACCCCTCCACTTT
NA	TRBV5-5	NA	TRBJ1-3	CASSFGTLGGNTIYF	TGTGCCAGCAGCTTTGGGACTCTGGGTGGAAACACCATATATTTT
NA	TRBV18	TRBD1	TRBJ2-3	CASSRTGADTQYF	TGTGCCAGCTCTCGGACAGGGGCAGATACGCAGTATTTT
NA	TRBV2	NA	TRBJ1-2	CASSDGPGHTLKGYTF	TGTGCCAGCAGTGATGGGCCGGGACACACCCTCAAGGGCTACACCTTC
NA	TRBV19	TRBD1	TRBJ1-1	CASSITGVTEAFF	TGTGCCAGTAGTATCACAGGGGTGACTGAAGCTTTCTTT
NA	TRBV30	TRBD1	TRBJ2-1	CAWIRGSSYNEQFF	TGTGCCTGGATCAGGGGGAGCTCCTACAATGAGCAGTTCTTC